This T cell receptor beta chain is from a study of graft-versus-host responses after intestinal transplantation. Germline loops: CDR1 SGHNT, CDR2 YYREEE (reference sequence). Trimming removed 4 bases from V and 0 bases from J, with 10 bases in between. The CDR3 totals 15 residues. This table comes from immunoSEQ multiplex PCR, and its TCRdb copy is limited to in-frame clones, with some not included. The sample lists some 45,000 clones, roughly 94% occurring once. The specimen was PBMCs, collected roughly 51 weeks after intestinal transplant. The chain recombines TRBV5-4 with TRBJ1-4, with D possibly being TRBD1 (5 bases). This clonotype originated in a human patient who received an intestinal transplant, so some T cells may come from the graft donor. This CDR3 is CASSPGTSTNEKLFF. As DNA, the CDR3 is TGTGCCAGCAGCCCCGGGACTTCAACTAATGAAAAACTGTTTTTT.